One sample yielded the 14 T cell receptor beta chains listed below, sequenced in a study of blood T cells in healthy people across ages. The use of a sample-barcoded 5' primer and a J-beta primer mix characterized a second PCR of roughly 6 to 11 cycles. Using its own MiXCR run on the 5' RACE reads, TCRdb lists one record per CDR3 protein. The sample contains about 670,000 distinct CDR3 sequences, approximately 52% of which appear only once. Sequenced: blood. The receptors were gathered from a woman aged 80 or over in good health.

The rearrangement uses TRBV20-1 and TRBJ2-7; no firm D call. V lost 1 base and J lost 3, with 7 bases in between. The CDR3 covers 12 residues. CDR1 is DFQATT, CDR2 SNEGSKA, per germline (reference sequence). DNA of the CDR3: TGCAGTGCTAGAGCCCCTGACTACGAGCAGTACTTC. It is translated as CSARAPDYEQYF.

This sequence joins TRBV29-1 and TRBJ1-2; D might be TRBD1 (5 bases). V lost 4 bases and J 2 bases, leaving 17 bases between the germline ends. Germline assignment: CDR1 SQVTM and CDR2 ANQGSEA. The CDR3 runs 15 residues. As DNA, the CDR3 is TGCAGCGTTGGAATCCTAGGGACGGGGAACTATGGCTACACCTTC. It translates to CSVGILGTGNYGYTF.

This clonotype has more than one count but fewer than ten. The chain carries TRBV7-2 and TRBJ2-1; 9 nucleotides line up with TRBD2. With 3 bases clipped from V and 1 base from J, the junction kept 13 bases outside the gene matches. From germline, CDR1 is SGHTA and CDR2 FQGNSA. The CDR3 is 19 amino acids. The CDR3 spells CASSLGAGGLGKSYNEQFF. The CDR3 region has the DNA TGTGCCAGCAGCTTGGGGGCGGGAGGGCTTGGTAAATCCTACAATGAGCAGTTCTTC.

The CDR3 spells CASSYSMVNQPQHF. In nucleotides, the CDR3 is TGTGCCAGCAGTTACTCGATGGTCAATCAGCCCCAGCATTTT. The V and J genes are TRBV6-5 and TRBJ1-5; the D is unclear. This CDR3 spans 14 amino acids. Between the trimmed V and J ends, which lost 0 bases and 3 bases, there was a span of 6 bases. The germline CDR1 and CDR2 sequences are MNHEY and SVGAGI.

This clonotype is a singleton in its sample. The chain has TRBV5-1 and TRBJ2-5, with D perhaps given as TRBD1 or TRBD2 (5 bases each). The J call may be in error: the DNA end matches TRBJ2-7 better. CDR1 and CDR2 (germline): SGHRS, YFSETQ. CDR3 length equals 14 residues. The CDR3 DNA is TGCGCCAGCAGGGCCCGGGACGCGATCTACGAGCAGTACTTC. This gives the protein CASRARDAIYEQYF.

This clonotype was detected many times. The chain couples TRBV28 to TRBJ1-5; D is possibly TRBD1 (5 bases). V gave up 6 bases and J gave up 1 base, with 10 bases separating them. This CDR3 comprises 14 residues. Germline loops: CDR1 MDHEN, CDR2 SYDVKM. The CDR3 coding sequence is TGTGCCAGCAGGACTGGACAAAGCAATCAGCCCCAGCATTTT. Translation: CASRTGQSNQPQHF.

This clonotype was detected only once. One base away lies a much larger clone, so this may be a sequencing read error. The chain links TRBV5-5 to TRBJ2-3; tentatively, D is TRBD2 (5 bases). CDR1 is SGHKS and CDR2 is YYEKEE in the germline V gene (reference sequence). Trimming cost V 4 bases and J 0 bases, with 9 bases left between them. The CDR3 consists of 14 residues. This chain's CDR3 is CASSGSVSTDTQYF. CDR3 nucleotide sequence: TGTGCCAGCAGCGGGAGTGTCAGCACAGATACGCAGTATTTT.

Details on this clonotype: A much larger clone lies one base from this, so it may be a read error. The genes are TRBV7-8 and TRBJ2-3, with D possibly being TRBD2 (5 bases). Germline lookup yields CDR1 SGHVS and CDR2 FQNEAQ. This CDR3 spans 14 amino acids. V lost 5 bases to trimming and J lost 3 bases, with 12 bases between them. The CDR3 loop is CASSVEDVTDTQYF. CDR3 coding DNA: TGTGCCAGCAGCGTGGAGGATGTAACAGATACGCAGTATTTT.

This clonotype was seen repeatedly, ten times or more. This chain uses TRBV12-3 or TRBV12-4 with TRBJ2-1; 9 bases align to TRBD2. This CDR3 has 17 residues. Unmatched junction bases numbered 16, after V lost 6 bases and J lost 7 bases. The CDR3 loop is CASSPASLAGFGNEQFF. The DNA of the CDR3 is TGTGCCAGCAGCCCAGCGAGTCTAGCGGGATTCGGTAATGAGCAGTTCTTC.

V usage is TRBV7-9 and J usage is TRBJ2-5; tentatively, D is TRBD2 (6 bases). V lost 4 bases and J lost 11, with 23 bases in between. This CDR3 is built from 15 residues. Germline CDR1 and CDR2: SEHNR and FQNEAQ (reference sequence). CDR3 nucleotide sequence: TGTGCCAGCAGCTCAGGATACGGGGGAGGAGTTGAGCAGTACTTC. Its protein is CASSSGYGGGVEQYF.

There are many counts of this clonotype. The rearrangement joins TRBV3-1 to TRBJ2-2; D gene unclear. Germline V gene sequence: CDR1 LGHDT, CDR2 YNNKEL (reference sequence). CDR3 length: 12 residues. V gave up 1 base and J gave up 6 bases, with 3 bases separating them. The CDR3 is CASSQGPGELFF. DNA for the CDR3: TGTGCCAGCAGCCAAGGACCCGGGGAGCTGTTTTTT.

As to this clonotype: The junction shows a germline mismatch at one end, possibly a read error. The rearrangement links TRBV7-2 to TRBJ2-3; 8 bases agree with TRBD1. This CDR3 region has 14 residues. Germline V gives CDR1 SGHTA, CDR2 FQGNSA. The CDR3 sequence: CASSHDRGTDTRYF. Here the CDR3 DNA reads TGTGCCAGCAGCCATGACAGGGGCACAGATACGCGGTATTTT.

This clonotype appeared many times. V is TRBV29-1 and J is TRBJ2-7, with D possibly TRBD1 on 5 matching bases. CDR3 length: 12 residues. V lost 4 bases and J 3 bases, leaving 10 bases between the germline ends. Germline V gene data show CDR1 as SQVTM and CDR2 as ANQGSEA. The CDR3 loop reads CSVGDQGYEQYF. The CDR3 nucleotides read TGCAGCGTTGGGGATCAGGGCTACGAGCAGTACTTC.

For this clonotype: This may be a read error, as it is one base from a much larger clone. The DNA for the CDR3 is TGTGCCAGCAGTTTAGGCGGCACAAATCCACCCCTCCACTTT. It yields the protein CASSLGGTNPPLHF. The chain employs TRBV12-3 or TRBV12-4 and TRBJ1-6; D unresolved. CDR3 length: 14 amino acids. The V end was cut by 1 base, the J end by 11 bases, with 12 bases between.